This TCR beta chain is from a study of shared clonotypes between healthy human individuals. About the study: Samples came from a couple of female and a few male donors aged 18 to 49.

Germline-derived CDR1 and CDR2 are SGHTA and FQGNSA. The CDR3 extends over 12 amino acids. Evenly divided among several immunoSEQ plates was the genomic DNA of each subset. Measured with immunoSEQ multiplex PCR; TCRdb has only the in-frame clones, and not every one. The data show around 2,100,000 clones, about 94% seen once. To note about this clone: The junction does not match germline at one end; this may be a read error.

Naive CD8 cells, CD45RO-negative and positively selected for CCR7, excluded terminally differentiated effector memory CD45RA+ cells. The sequence came from a man younger than 35 in good health. The sequenced sample was naive CD8+ T cells sorted from blood. The chain couples TRBV7-2 to TRBJ1-2; tentatively, D is TRBD1 (5 bases). For the CDR3, the DNA is TGTGCCAGCAGCTTAGATGGGGCTCTCGCTGGGTTC. Translation: CASSLDGALAGF.